This is a list of T cell receptor beta chains from one sample in a study of T cell responses to AZD1222 COVID-19 vaccine. Libraries were prepared by immunoSEQ multiplex PCR; TCRdb keeps only in-frame clonotypes and omits some of them. The data show 150,000 to 200,000 clones, 90% to 95% seen once. The sample consisted of peripheral blood, taken 28 days after the second AZD1222 dose. The receptors derive from an adult who received the AZD1222 COVID-19 vaccine. The CDR3 runs from the conserved cysteine through the conserved F or W. The order of the fields is V gene, CDR3 length, clone size, J gene, D gene, CDR3 protein, CDR3 DNA. The D gene is left open where the match is weak. The size entry is marked missing in some rows and otherwise reads once, few, many or a size class.

>TRBV19|16|-|TRBJ2-2|TRBD1
CASRLHYRGDTGELFF
TGTGCCAGTAGACTACATTACAGGGGGGACACCGGGGAGCTGTTTTTT
>TRBV27|11|-|TRBJ2-7|-
CASSFSYEQYF
TGTGCCAGCAGTTTCTCCTACGAGCAGTACTTC
>TRBV7-9|15|-|TRBJ2-1|TRBD1
CASSPTGGSYNEQFF
TGTGCCAGCAGCCCGACAGGGGGCTCCTACAATGAGCAGTTCTTC
>TRBV18|17|once|TRBJ2-7|TRBD1
CASSPPAWDRASYEQYF
TGTGCCAGCTCACCACCTGCCTGGGACAGGGCCTCCTACGAGCAGTACTTC
>TRBV7-3|13|-|TRBJ1-2|-
CASSLGVQYGYTF
TGTGCCAGCAGCTTAGGTGTCCAATATGGCTACACCTTC
>TRBV6-5|14|once|TRBJ1-2|TRBD1
CASSPTDRGLGYTF
TGTGCCAGCTCCCCCACGGACAGGGGGCTTGGCTACACCTTC
>TRBV5-1|13|-|TRBJ2-1|-
CASRSGPNNEQFF
TGCGCCAGCAGGTCCGGACCCAACAATGAGCAGTTCTTC
>TRBV29-1|15|-|TRBJ2-2|-
CSAKAPGRNTGELFF
TGCAGCGCCAAAGCCCCCGGGAGGAACACCGGGGAGCTGTTTTTT
>TRBV2|15|-|TRBJ2-6|-
CASDFDRSGANVLTF
TGTGCCAGCGATTTCGATCGCTCTGGGGCCAACGTCCTGACTTTC
>TRBV16|15|-|TRBJ2-1|TRBD1
CASSQFAGGYDEQFF
TGTGCCAGCAGCCAATTTGCAGGGGGCTATGATGAGCAGTTCTTC
>TRBV6-5|15|-|TRBJ1-1|-
CASSLMAGMNTEAFF
TGTGCCAGCAGCCTGATGGCGGGAATGAACACTGAAGCTTTCTTT
>TRBV9|14|-|TRBJ1-3|-
CASSVVVSGNTIYF
TGTGCCAGCAGCGTAGTGGTCTCTGGAAACACCATATATTTT
>TRBV7-2|16|-|TRBJ1-1|TRBD1
CASSGDRAILNTEAFF
TGTGCCAGCAGCGGCGACAGGGCGATACTGAACACTGAAGCTTTCTTT
>TRBV19|16|-|TRBJ2-1|-
CASSIGLGGLGNEQFF
TGTGCCAGTAGTATTGGGTTGGGGGGTCTTGGCAATGAGCAGTTCTTC
>TRBV19|14|few|TRBJ1-2|TRBD1
CASTPDRANYGYTF
TGTGCCAGTACCCCAGACAGGGCCAACTATGGCTACACCTTC
>TRBV6-5|14|-|TRBJ2-1|-
CASELGRASNEQFF
TGTGCCAGCGAGTTGGGCAGGGCCAGCAATGAGCAGTTCTTC
>TRBV9|16|-|TRBJ2-6|TRBD1
CASSAWTGRGANVLTF
TGTGCCAGCAGCGCCTGGACAGGGAGAGGGGCCAACGTCCTGACTTTC
>TRBV6-2/TRBV6-3|17|-|TRBJ1-6|-
CASSPRRGKSYNSPLHF
TGTGCCAGCAGTCCCCGGAGGGGGAAGTCCTATAATTCACCCCTCCACTTT
>TRBV5-1|14|-|TRBJ1-4|-
CASSLTGGNEKLFF
TGCGCCAGCAGCTTGACCGGGGGTAATGAAAAACTGTTTTTT
>TRBV7-9|16|few|TRBJ2-1|-
CASSPGVLRPYNEQFF
TGTGCCAGCAGCCCGGGGGTCTTGAGGCCCTACAATGAGCAGTTCTTC
>TRBV6-1|15|-|TRBJ2-7|TRBD2
CASSEMGLAGAEQYF
TGTGCCAGCAGTGAAATGGGACTAGCGGGAGCCGAGCAGTACTTC
>TRBV20-1|11|-|TRBJ2-2|-
CSAPAAGVLFF
TGCAGTGCTCCCGCGGCAGGGGTGCTGTTTTTT
>TRBV6-5|14|-|TRBJ1-1|TRBD1
CASRDRALLTEAFF
TGTGCCAGCAGGGACAGGGCTCTATTGACTGAAGCTTTCTTT
>TRBV5-1|16|-|TRBJ1-6|TRBD1
CASSLATGGSNSPLHF
TGCGCCAGCAGCCTTGCGACAGGGGGGTCTAATTCACCCCTCCACTTT
>TRBV12-3/TRBV12-4|12|-|TRBJ2-7|TRBD2
CASRKNSGGDHF
TGTGCCAGCAGAAAAAACAGCGGGGGGGACCACTTC
>TRBV2|14|-|TRBJ2-7|-
CASSEGSGSYEQYF
TGTGCCAGCAGTGAGGGTTCGGGTTCGTACGAGCAGTACTTC
>TRBV6-4|13|once|TRBJ1-2|-
CASSDSRQSSYTF
TGTGCCAGCAGTGACTCTCGGCAGTCGAGCTACACCTTC
>TRBV5-1|16|-|TRBJ2-1|TRBD1
CASSSEPNRGRDEQFF
TGCGCCAGCAGCTCTGAGCCTAACAGGGGTCGCGATGAGCAGTTCTTC
>TRBV6-5|15|-|TRBJ2-4|TRBD2
CASSSSSGSENIQYF
TGTGCCAGCAGTTCGTCGAGCGGGAGTGAGAACATTCAGTACTTC